The rows below give T cell receptor beta chains drawn from one sample of a study of CD8 T cells in Susac syndrome. MiXCR, run by TCRdb on the immunoSEQ multiplex PCR reads, gives a single entry per CDR3 protein. This sample has 210,000 or so distinct CDR3 sequences, with 92% found just once. The sample consisted of CD8+ T cells from PBMCs. These receptors all come from a human donor with multiple sclerosis. Each CDR3 is given with its conserved first and last residue. Each record gives: CDR3 DNA, CDR3 protein, clone size, CDR3 length, D gene, V gene, J gene. A D gene is named only where the DNA matches it firmly. Expanded clones are given a class, and other clones once, few, many or no size at all.

TGTGCCAGCAGTTATTCCGAGGCTTACCCCTACAATGAGCAGTTCTTC,CASSYSEAYPYNEQFF,NA,16,NA,TRBV6-2/TRBV6-3,TRBJ2-1
TGTGCCTGGAGTGACTTTAGCGGCCTCTACGAGCAGTACTTC,CAWSDFSGLYEQYF,NA,14,NA,TRBV30,TRBJ2-7
TGTGCCAGTGCGGGGGATTGGGGCACCGGGGAGCTGTTTTTT,CASAGDWGTGELFF,NA,14,TRBD2,TRBV3-1,TRBJ2-2
TGTGCCAGTAGCTTGTCTATCCGGGGGGCGCCCCAGCATTTT,CASSLSIRGAPQHF,once,14,NA,TRBV19,TRBJ1-5
TGTGCCAGCAGCGCTGAAGGGGACAGGGGACACTTTCGGACTGAAGCTTTCTTT,CASSAEGDRGHFRTEAFF,NA,18,TRBD1,TRBV7-9,TRBJ1-1
TGTGCCAGCAGCCGAATAAACGCAGAGTCGGACGGACTGTTTTTT,CASSRINAESDGLFF,NA,15,NA,TRBV3-1,TRBJ1-4
TGTGCCAGCAGTTACTCGACGACCGGGGAGCTGTTTTTT,CASSYSTTGELFF,NA,13,NA,TRBV6-2/TRBV6-3,TRBJ2-2
TGCAGTGCTAGAGGGATAACTAGCGGCCCTGGGGGCGAGCAGTACTTC,CSARGITSGPGGEQYF,NA,16,TRBD2,TRBV20-1,TRBJ2-7
TGTGCCAGCAGTGAAGTCGGACCGGAGGAGTACAATGAGCAGTTCTTC,CASSEVGPEEYNEQFF,NA,16,NA,TRBV2,TRBJ2-1
TGTGCCAGTAGTATAGATTGGGGGGACTATGGCTACACCTTC,CASSIDWGDYGYTF,NA,14,NA,TRBV19,TRBJ1-2
TGTGCCAGCACTTCCTGGGCGTCTAACTATGGCTACACCTTC,CASTSWASNYGYTF,NA,14,NA,TRBV27,TRBJ1-2
TGTGCCAGCAGTTTCTCAGAGACCGGGGAGCTGTTTTTT,CASSFSETGELFF,NA,13,NA,TRBV27,TRBJ2-2
TGTGCCAGCAGCTTGGGCTCGAACCACAATGAGCAGTTCTTC,CASSLGSNHNEQFF,NA,14,NA,TRBV5-6,TRBJ2-1
TGTGCCCGGGGCGCGGGAGCTGGGGATACGCAGTATTTT,CARGAGAGDTQYF,NA,13,TRBD2,TRBV7-9,TRBJ2-3
TGTGCCAGCAGCTTAACACAGGGCGATGGCTACACCTTC,CASSLTQGDGYTF,NA,13,NA,TRBV11-2,TRBJ1-2
TGCGCCAGCAGCTTGGAGACTAGCGGGTTCGAGCAGTACTTC,CASSLETSGFEQYF,NA,14,TRBD2,TRBV5-1,TRBJ2-7
TGTGCCAGCGCCCGAGGGACTAGCGTGGTCCACGAGCAGTACTTC,CASARGTSVVHEQYF,NA,15,TRBD2,TRBV12-3/TRBV12-4,TRBJ2-7
TGTGCCAGTAGTATAGAGGCAGGGTTGAGCGAGCAGTACTTC,CASSIEAGLSEQYF,NA,14,NA,TRBV19,TRBJ2-7
TGTGCCAGCAGCTTGGGAGCTAGTCCCGAGACCCAGTACTTC,CASSLGASPETQYF,once,14,NA,TRBV5-6,TRBJ2-5
TGTGCCAGCAGTCCCAGAAGGGTTAATGAAAAACTGTTTTTT,CASSPRRVNEKLFF,NA,14,NA,TRBV27,TRBJ1-4
TGTGCCAGCAGCTCTCCCGACAGGGACTCTGGAAACACCATATATTTT,CASSSPDRDSGNTIYF,NA,16,TRBD1,TRBV7-9,TRBJ1-3
TGCGCCAGCAGCTTGGTGGAGGGACTAGCGGGCAAAGAGACCCAGTACTTC,CASSLVEGLAGKETQYF,NA,17,TRBD2,TRBV5-1,TRBJ2-5
TGTGCCACCAGCGGCGGGGGGGCAAACACAGATACGCAGTATTTT,CATSGGGANTDTQYF,once,15,TRBD2,TRBV15,TRBJ2-3
TGTGCCACGGACTGGGCTAGCGGGAGCCCAGATACGCAGTATTTT,CATDWASGSPDTQYF,NA,15,TRBD2,TRBV15,TRBJ2-3
TGCAGTGCTCCACCGGAGGGAAGCTACGAGCAGTACTTC,CSAPPEGSYEQYF,NA,13,NA,TRBV20-1,TRBJ2-7
TGCGCCAGCAGCTACCGGGGGGGACCCCTCACTGAAGCTTTCTTT,CASSYRGGPLTEAFF,NA,15,NA,TRBV5-1,TRBJ1-1
TGTGCCAGCAATCCCACCGGGACAGGGCACCGTTCTACGGGTGGCTACACCTTC,CASNPTGTGHRSTGGYTF,NA,18,TRBD1,TRBV6-1,TRBJ1-2
TGTGCTAGTGGGGCAGGGGGCTCCGAGCAGTACTTC,CASGAGGSEQYF,NA,12,TRBD1,TRBV12-5,TRBJ2-7
TGTGCCAGCAGCTCGACCGGGACCCACGAGCAGTACTTC,CASSSTGTHEQYF,few,13,NA,TRBV7-9,TRBJ2-7
TGTGCCAGCAGTTCCACTGTTCTAGGGCACACTGAAGCTTTCTTT,CASSSTVLGHTEAFF,NA,15,NA,TRBV6-2/TRBV6-3,TRBJ1-1
TGCGCCAGCAGCTTGGTAGCAGGGTCCGGAAACACCATATATTTT,CASSLVAGSGNTIYF,NA,15,NA,TRBV5-1,TRBJ1-3
TGTGCCTGGGGACTCGGGACAGGGGAGCAGCCCCAGCATTTT,CAWGLGTGEQPQHF,NA,14,TRBD1,TRBV30,TRBJ1-5
TGTGCCAGCAGTTACACCGGGGGGGGCACAGATACGCAGTATTTT,CASSYTGGGTDTQYF,once,15,TRBD2,TRBV6-5,TRBJ2-3
TGTGCCAGCAGTGAATTTCGGCCAGCGGGAGCCCCTGACGAGCAGTACTTC,CASSEFRPAGAPDEQYF,NA,17,TRBD2,TRBV25-1,TRBJ2-7
TGTGCTAGTGGTTTCGATTCGGGGCGCTACGAGCAGTACTTC,CASGFDSGRYEQYF,NA,14,NA,TRBV12-5,TRBJ2-7
TGTGCCAGCAGCTTGACAGGATTTGAAGCTTTCTTT,CASSLTGFEAFF,NA,12,NA,TRBV5-6,TRBJ1-1
TGTGCCAGCAGCTTCGGGCGCACTCCAACTAATGAAAAACTGTTTTTT,CASSFGRTPTNEKLFF,NA,16,NA,TRBV7-8,TRBJ1-4
TGTGCCAGCAGCTTGGCGGGCAGTATCCAGCGAACATACAATGAGCAGTTCTTC,CASSLAGSIQRTYNEQFF,NA,18,NA,TRBV5-6,TRBJ2-1
TGTGCCAGCAGCCTTCCTGGGACCCTCTACAATGAGCAGTTCTTC,CASSLPGTLYNEQFF,NA,15,NA,TRBV14,TRBJ2-1
TGTGCCAGCAGCTTAGCGGTAGGACAGGGACCCCTTTTTGCAGATACGCAGTATTTT,CASSLAVGQGPLFADTQYF,NA,19,TRBD1,TRBV7-2,TRBJ2-3
TGTGCCATCAGTCCTAACCCGGACGAGCCAAACTACGAGCAGTACTTC,CAISPNPDEPNYEQYF,NA,16,NA,TRBV10-3,TRBJ2-7
TGTGCCAGCACCATCCGCGGGGGACAGGAGCCCGGCACTGAAGCTTTCTTT,CASTIRGGQEPGTEAFF,NA,17,TRBD1,TRBV6-1,TRBJ1-1
TGTGCCAGCAGCGAACAGGGGTGGGCGGACACCGGGGAGCTGTTTTTT,CASSEQGWADTGELFF,NA,16,TRBD1,TRBV9,TRBJ2-2
TGTGCCAGCAGCCACTCCCCCAGCGGGGTATTTTACAATGAGCAGTTCTTC,CASSHSPSGVFYNEQFF,NA,17,TRBD2,TRBV7-8,TRBJ2-1
TGCAGCGTTGAGACACGGGGGGAGGATGGCTACACCTTC,CSVETRGEDGYTF,NA,13,NA,TRBV29-1,TRBJ1-2
TGTGCCAGCAGCCCAGACAGGGTCATTCAGTACTTC,CASSPDRVIQYF,NA,12,TRBD1,TRBV6-5,TRBJ2-4
TGTGCCAGTAGTGACTCCCCTTCCAGCTGGGACACTGAAGCTTTCTTT,CASSDSPSSWDTEAFF,NA,16,NA,TRBV19,TRBJ1-1
TGTGCCAGCAGTGACGGACAGGGGCATGGCTACACCTTC,CASSDGQGHGYTF,NA,13,TRBD1,TRBV25-1,TRBJ1-2
TGCGCCAGCAGCCGCGGACTGGCGGGGGAAAAACTGTTTTTT,CASSRGLAGEKLFF,NA,14,NA,TRBV4-3,TRBJ1-4
TGTGCCACCAGTGAGTTGGGACAGTCCACCGGGGAGCTGTTTTTT,CATSELGQSTGELFF,NA,15,TRBD1,TRBV24-1,TRBJ2-2
TGTGCCAGCAGTGCCCTCTGGAGTAAACCCAAGAACACCGGGGAGCTGTTTTTT,CASSALWSKPKNTGELFF,NA,18,NA,TRBV6-1,TRBJ2-2
TGTGCCAGCCCCGGGGGGGCGAAGGAGACCCAGTACTTC,CASPGGAKETQYF,NA,13,TRBD2,TRBV6-5,TRBJ2-5
TGTGCCAGCAGCTCCAGACGGGAGGTAACCTACAATGAGCAGTTCTTC,CASSSRREVTYNEQFF,NA,16,TRBD2,TRBV11-2,TRBJ2-1